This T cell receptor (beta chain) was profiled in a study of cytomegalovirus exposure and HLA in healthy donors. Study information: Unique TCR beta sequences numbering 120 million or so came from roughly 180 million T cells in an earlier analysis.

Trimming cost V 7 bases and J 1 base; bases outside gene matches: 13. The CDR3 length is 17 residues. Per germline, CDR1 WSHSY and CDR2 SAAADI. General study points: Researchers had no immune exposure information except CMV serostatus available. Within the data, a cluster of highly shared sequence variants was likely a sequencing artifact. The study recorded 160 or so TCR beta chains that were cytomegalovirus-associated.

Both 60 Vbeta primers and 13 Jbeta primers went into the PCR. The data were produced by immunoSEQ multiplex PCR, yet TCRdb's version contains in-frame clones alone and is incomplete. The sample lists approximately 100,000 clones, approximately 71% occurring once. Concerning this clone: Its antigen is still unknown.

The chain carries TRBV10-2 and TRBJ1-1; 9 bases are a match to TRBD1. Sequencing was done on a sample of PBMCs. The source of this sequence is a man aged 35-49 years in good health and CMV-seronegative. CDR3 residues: CASIQPGQGIQNTEAFF. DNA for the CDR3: TGCGCCAGCATACAACCGGGACAGGGAATCCAGAACACTGAAGCTTTCTTT.